Listed here are 14 T cell receptor beta chains from one sample, sequenced in a study of shared clonotypes between healthy human individuals. Only in-frame clones appear in the TCRdb table, and some are missing; sequencing was by immunoSEQ multiplex PCR. The sample records approximately 2.4 million clones, around 95% being singletons. Sequences were obtained from naive CD4+ T cells sorted from blood. The subset: CD45RA+ positively selected. These TCRs come from a man younger than 35 in good health.

The rearrangement links TRBV4-1 to TRBJ1-6, with 9 bases identical to TRBD1. The CDR3 runs to 16 residues. The V segment lost 4 bases and the J segment 7 bases; nucleotides outside the gene matches: 8. From germline, CDR1 is MGHRA and CDR2 YSYEKL. The CDR3 loop is CASSLSRTGGNSPLHF. For the CDR3, the DNA is TGCGCCAGCAGCCTCTCTCGTACAGGGGGCAATTCACCCCTCCACTTT.

The chain has TRBV2 and TRBJ1-5; no reliable D call. Trimming removed 4 bases from V and 2 bases from J, with 9 bases in between. This CDR3 is built from 14 residues. Germline CDR1 reads SNHLY; CDR2 reads FYNNEI. This CDR3 is CASSGSWGNQPQHF. DNA for the CDR3: TGTGCCAGCAGTGGGAGTTGGGGCAATCAGCCCCAGCATTTT.

The chain is built from TRBV5-6 and TRBJ1-1; D ambiguous. V lost 7 bases to trimming and J lost 1 base, with 8 bases between them. Per germline, CDR1 SGHDT and CDR2 YYEEEE. The CDR3 runs to 12 residues. CDR3 region: CASRTSNTEAFF. DNA for the CDR3: TGTGCCAGCCGCACCTCGAACACTGAAGCTTTCTTT.

The chain employs TRBV6-5 and TRBJ1-1; TRBD1 matches at 7 bases. Germline lookup yields CDR1 MNHEY and CDR2 SVGAGI. V lost 6 bases and J lost 10; bases outside the gene matches: 14. The CDR3 consists of 14 residues. This CDR3 reads CASSPYDRALGAFF. DNA for the CDR3: TGTGCCAGCAGCCCTTACGACAGGGCCCTAGGAGCTTTCTTT.

V usage is TRBV5-1 and J usage is TRBJ2-2; 9 nucleotides align to TRBD1. CDR1 and CDR2 (germline): SGHRS, YFSETQ. This CDR3 comprises 14 residues. Losses at the gene ends were 6 bases for V and 6 bases for J; bases not matched to a gene: 6. The CDR3 here is CASTRQGGAGELFF. The CDR3 bases are TGCGCCAGCACCAGACAGGGGGGAGCCGGGGAGCTGTTTTTT.

The chain links TRBV5-1 to TRBJ2-5, with D perhaps matching TRBD1 (5 bases). The CDR3 loop spans 14 amino acids. The germline V gene has CDR1 SGHRS and CDR2 YFSETQ. Trimming took 2 bases from V and 4 from J, leaving 12 bases between them. The CDR3 DNA follows: TGCGCCAGCAGCTTTGGGGCAGGGTCAGAGACCCAGTACTTC. Protein sequence: CASSFGAGSETQYF.

This sequence joins TRBV5-1 and TRBJ2-2; TRBD1 is a possible D gene (6 bases). CDR3 size: 14 residues. V was shortened by 4 bases and J by 3 bases, with 10 bases between the two germline ends. Germline V gives CDR1 SGHRS, CDR2 YFSETQ. The CDR3 bases are TGCGCCAGCAGCGTGACAGGAGACACCGGGGAGCTGTTTTTT. This sequence encodes CASSVTGDTGELFF.

This chain joins TRBV29-1 and TRBJ2-3; D uncertain. Trimming took 5 bases from V and 2 from J, leaving 14 bases between them. Germline V gene sequence: CDR1 SQVTM, CDR2 ANQGSEA. CDR3 length: 14 amino acids. The chain's CDR3 is CSVRPGLDTDTQYF. Written as DNA, the CDR3 is TGCAGCGTTAGGCCAGGTTTGGACACAGATACGCAGTATTTT.

This clone came up once. The sample carries other DNA sequences with the same CDR3. V gene TRBV2 combines with J gene TRBJ2-1; the match to TRBD2 covers 7 bases. This CDR3 region has 15 residues. The V segment lost 3 bases and the J segment 0 bases; nucleotides outside the gene matches: 2. CDR1 and CDR2 (germline): SNHLY, FYNNEI. The chain's CDR3 is CASSESGGSYNEQFF. CDR3 bases: TGTGCCAGCAGTGAGTCGGGAGGCTCCTACAATGAGCAGTTCTTC.

The V and J genes are TRBV11-3 and TRBJ1-1; 7 bases map to TRBD1. CDR3 length: 14 amino acids. The germline V gene has CDR1 SGHNT and CDR2 YENEEA. V shed 5 bases and J 0 bases; nucleotides not matched to a gene: 3. In DNA, the CDR3 is TGTGCCAGCAGCCCGGGACAGATGAACACTGAAGCTTTCTTT. Protein sequence: CASSPGQMNTEAFF.

This chain uses TRBV19 with TRBJ2-7, with 9 nucleotides matching TRBD2. Germline trimming cut 1 base from V and 9 bases from J; bases unmatched to any gene: 10. Germline CDR1 is LNHDA and CDR2 is SQIVND (reference sequence). There are 15 residues in the CDR3. CDR3 sequence: CASSIGGSGGDRQYF. The CDR3 nucleotides read TGTGCCAGTAGTATAGGGGGTAGCGGGGGAGATCGGCAGTACTTC.

This chain links TRBV27 with TRBJ2-7; D is perhaps TRBD1 (6 bases). The germline CDR1 and CDR2 sequences are MNHEY and SMNVEV (reference sequence). CDR3 length: 16 residues. The V gene lost 5 bases and the J gene lost 2 bases, with 19 bases spanning the gap. The CDR3 nucleotides are TGTGCCAGCAGTCTCAAGACAGGCAATAGGGCCTACGAGCAGTACTTC. Translating gives CASSLKTGNRAYEQYF.

The chain recombines TRBV5-1 with TRBJ2-1; 7 nucleotides match TRBD2. Germline V gene lookup returns CDR1 SGHRS and CDR2 YFSETQ. Germline trimming cut 0 bases from V and 6 bases from J; bases unmatched to any gene: 9. CDR3 size: 16 residues. As DNA, the CDR3 is TGCGCCAGCAGCTTGGGCTTATGGGCGGGGGTCAATGAGCAGTTCTTC. Encoded protein: CASSLGLWAGVNEQFF. Full variable domain (rest looked up from reference TRBV5-1 and TRBJ2-1): KAGVTQTPRYLIKTRGQQVTLSCSPISGHRSVSWYQQTPGQGLQFLFEYFSETQRNKGNFPGRFSGRQFSNSRSEMNVSTLELGDSALYLCASSLGLWAGVNEQFFGPGTRLTVL.

V is TRBV5-6 and J is TRBJ1-1; no reliable D call. Germline values: CDR1 SGHDT, CDR2 YYEEEE. The CDR3 has 13 amino acids. The germline V and J ends were trimmed by 2 bases and 8 bases, with 13 bases remaining between them. The CDR3 sequence is CASSFEALSEAFF. The CDR3 coding sequence is TGTGCCAGCAGCTTCGAGGCCCTCTCAGAAGCTTTCTTT.